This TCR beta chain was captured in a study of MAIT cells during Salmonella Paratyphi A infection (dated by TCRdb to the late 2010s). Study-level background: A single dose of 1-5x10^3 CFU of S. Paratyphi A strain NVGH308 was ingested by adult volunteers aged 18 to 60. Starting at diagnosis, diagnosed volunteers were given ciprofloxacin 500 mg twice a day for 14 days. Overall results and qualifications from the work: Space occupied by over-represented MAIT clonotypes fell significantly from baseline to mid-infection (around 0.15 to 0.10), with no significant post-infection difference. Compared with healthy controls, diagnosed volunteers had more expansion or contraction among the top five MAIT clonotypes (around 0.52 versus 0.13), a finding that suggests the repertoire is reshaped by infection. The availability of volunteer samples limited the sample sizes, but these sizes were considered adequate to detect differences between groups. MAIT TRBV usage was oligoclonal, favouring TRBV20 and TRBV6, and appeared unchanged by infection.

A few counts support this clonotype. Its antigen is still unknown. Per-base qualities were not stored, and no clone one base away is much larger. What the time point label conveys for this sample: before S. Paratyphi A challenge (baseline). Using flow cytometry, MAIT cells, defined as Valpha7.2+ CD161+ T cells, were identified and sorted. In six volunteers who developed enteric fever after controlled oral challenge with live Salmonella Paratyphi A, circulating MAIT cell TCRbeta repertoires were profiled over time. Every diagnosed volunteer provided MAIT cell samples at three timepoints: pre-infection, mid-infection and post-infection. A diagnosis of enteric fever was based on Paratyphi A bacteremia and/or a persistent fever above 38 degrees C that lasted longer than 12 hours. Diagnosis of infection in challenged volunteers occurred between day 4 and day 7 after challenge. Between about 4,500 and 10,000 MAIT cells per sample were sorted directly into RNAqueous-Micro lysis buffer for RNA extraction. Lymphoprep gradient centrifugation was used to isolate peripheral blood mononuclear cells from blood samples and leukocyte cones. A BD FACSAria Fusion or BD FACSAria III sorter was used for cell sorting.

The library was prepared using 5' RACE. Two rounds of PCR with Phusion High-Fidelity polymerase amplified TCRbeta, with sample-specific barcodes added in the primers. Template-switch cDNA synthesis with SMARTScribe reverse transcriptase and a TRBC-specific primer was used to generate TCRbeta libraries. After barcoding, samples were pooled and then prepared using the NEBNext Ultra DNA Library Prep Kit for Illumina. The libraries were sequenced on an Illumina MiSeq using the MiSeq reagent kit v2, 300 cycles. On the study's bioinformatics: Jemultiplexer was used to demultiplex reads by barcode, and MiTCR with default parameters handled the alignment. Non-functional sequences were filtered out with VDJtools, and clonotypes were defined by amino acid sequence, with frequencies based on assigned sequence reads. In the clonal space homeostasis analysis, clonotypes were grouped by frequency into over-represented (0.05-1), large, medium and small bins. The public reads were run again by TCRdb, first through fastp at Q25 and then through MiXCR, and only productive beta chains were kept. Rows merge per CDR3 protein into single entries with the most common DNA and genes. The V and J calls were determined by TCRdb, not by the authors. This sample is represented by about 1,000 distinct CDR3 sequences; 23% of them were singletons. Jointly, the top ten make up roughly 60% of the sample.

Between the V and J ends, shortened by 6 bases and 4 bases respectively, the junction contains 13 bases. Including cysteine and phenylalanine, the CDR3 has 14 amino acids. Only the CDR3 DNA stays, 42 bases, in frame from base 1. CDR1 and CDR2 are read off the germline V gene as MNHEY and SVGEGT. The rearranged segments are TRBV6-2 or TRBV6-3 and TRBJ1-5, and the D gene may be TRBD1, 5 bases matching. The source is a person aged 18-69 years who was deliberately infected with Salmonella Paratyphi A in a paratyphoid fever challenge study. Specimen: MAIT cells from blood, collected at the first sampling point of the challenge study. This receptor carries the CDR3 CASSLGPENQPQHF. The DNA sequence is TGTGCCAGCAGCCTGGGACCCGAGAATCAGCCCCAGCATTTT.